This entry lists 19 T cell receptor beta chains sequenced from one sample in a study of T cells in Graves' hyperthyroidism and ophthalmopathy. TCR beta CDR3 regions were amplified from RNA transcripts. First-round RT-PCR targeting the TCR CDR3 was performed with the HTBI primer set. TCRdb called the multiplex PCR reads again in MiXCR, with one record for every CDR3 protein. The table lists approximately 400,000 distinct CDR3 sequences, 15% to 19% of them singletons. The material sequenced was blood. The receptor set was obtained from a woman aged 18-30 years with Graves' hyperthyroidism.

This clonotype was seen repeatedly, ten times or more. The V gene is TRBV20-1, the J gene TRBJ2-5; unclear D gene. CDR1 is DFQATT, CDR2 SNEGSKA, per germline (reference sequence). The CDR3 loop spans 11 amino acids. The germline V and J ends were trimmed by 1 base and 5 bases, with 5 bases remaining between them. The CDR3 nucleotides are TGCAGTGCTAGAGTTCCGGAGACCCAGTACTTC. Its translation: CSARVPETQYF.

This clonotype is a singleton in its sample. The V and J genes are TRBV12-3 or TRBV12-4 and TRBJ1-1; D ambiguous. The V end was cut by 6 bases, the J end by 3 bases, with 11 bases between. The CDR3 totals 13 residues. The CDR3 coding sequence is TGTGCCAGCAGACTGACGGGTTACACTGAAGCTTTCTTT. Residues: CASRLTGYTEAFF.

This clonotype has a handful of counts. V usage is TRBV25-1 and J usage is TRBJ2-4; D gene uncertain. From germline, CDR1 is MGHDK and CDR2 SYGVNS. The CDR3 runs 12 residues. Deletions cut 3 bases from V and 6 bases from J, with 6 bases between. CDR3 region: CASSESLNIQYF. For the CDR3, the DNA is TGTGCCAGCAGTGAGTCCCTAAACATTCAGTACTTC.

This clonotype turned up a few times. This sequence joins TRBV19 and TRBJ2-1; D uncertain. The CDR3 totals 16 residues. The V end lost 6 bases, the J end lost 8 bases, and 23 bases lay between the germline ends. From germline, CDR1 is LNHDA and CDR2 SQIVND (reference sequence). CDR3 coding DNA: TGTGCCAGTAGGTCCCACCCGAGCTGGGGTTTAGATGAGCAGTTCTTC. Translating gives CASRSHPSWGLDEQFF. Complete variable domain (other parts from reference TRBV19 and TRBJ2-1): DGGITQSPKYLFRKEGQNVTLSCEQNLNHDAMYWYRQDPGQGLRLIYYSQIVNDFQKGDIAEGYSVSREKKESFPLTVTSAQKNPTAFYLCASRSHPSWGLDEQFFGPGTRLTVL.

Comment on this clonotype: This may come from a read error, since a much larger clone is one base off. The CDR3 does not end in the conserved phenylalanine or tryptophan, so this is likely a read error. The genes are TRBV3-1 and TRBJ1-2; D perhaps matches TRBD1 (5 bases). V was cut by 0 bases and J by 8 bases, with 13 bases left in between. The CDR3 is made up of 14 amino acids. CDR1 is LGHDT and CDR2 is YNNKEL in the germline V gene (reference sequence). The CDR3 DNA reads as TGTGCCAGCAGCCAAGATACAAAGGGGATGGGCTACACCCTC. This translates into CASSQDTKGMGYTL.

There are many counts of this clonotype. This sequence joins TRBV24-1 and TRBJ1-1; TRBD1 might be the D (5 bases). The CDR3 totals 13 residues. The V and J ends lost 5 bases and 5 bases respectively, with 11 bases between them. Germline assignment: CDR1 KGHDR and CDR2 SFDVKD. The chain's CDR3 is CATSAPGNTEAFF. The CDR3 DNA is TGTGCCACCAGTGCCCCAGGGAATACTGAAGCTTTCTTT.

Only a few counts were recorded for this clonotype. The rearrangement links TRBV6-1 to TRBJ1-6; D is unresolved. From germline, CDR1 is MNHNS and CDR2 SASEGT. V lost 7 bases, J lost 7 bases, and 8 bases lay in between. CDR3 length: 12 amino acids. CDR3 coding DNA: TGTGCCAGCACGAGGGAGAATTCACCCCTCCACTTT. Protein sequence: CASTRENSPLHF.

This sequence joins TRBV19 and TRBJ1-5; D might be TRBD1 (5 bases). Trimming removed 3 bases at V and 6 bases at J, with 15 bases between. The CDR3 sequence is 15 residues long. Germline V lookup: CDR1 LNHDA, CDR2 SQIVND (reference sequence). The CDR3 here is CASSMGVGVRQPQHF. CDR3 DNA: TGTGCCAGTAGTATGGGGGTGGGGGTTCGTCAGCCCCAGCATTTT.

This clonotype was detected many times. This chain links TRBV6-2 or TRBV6-3 with TRBJ1-2, with TRBD1 matching over 8 bases. Trimming took 4 bases from V and 6 from J; bases not matched to a gene: 4. The CDR3 has 13 amino acids. The germline CDR1 and CDR2 sequences are MNHEY and SVGEGT. Written as DNA, the CDR3 is TGTGCCAGCAGTTCCGACAGGGGAGATGGCTACACCTTC. Residues: CASSSDRGDGYTF.

This clonotype was recorded at least ten times. The V call is TRBV4-1, the J call TRBJ2-3; the match to TRBD2 covers 10 bases. The V segment lost 6 bases and the J segment 6 bases; nucleotides outside the gene matches: 15. The CDR3 is 17 residues long. The germline V gene has CDR1 MGHRA and CDR2 YSYEKL. CDR3 protein: CASRVRVAGGGLDTQYF. The CDR3 DNA reads as TGCGCCAGCAGGGTTCGGGTAGCGGGAGGAGGTTTGGATACGCAGTATTTT.

This clonotype showed up many times. The rearrangement links TRBV6-2 or TRBV6-3 to TRBJ1-2; D might be TRBD1 (5 bases). CDR3 length: 13 amino acids. V dropped 2 bases and J dropped 4 bases, with 8 bases sitting between them. Germline lookup yields CDR1 MNHEY and CDR2 SVGEGT. The CDR3 DNA follows: TGTGCCAGCAGTTACGCAGGGAGCTATGGCTACACCTTC. Its translation: CASSYAGSYGYTF.

This clonotype occurred a few times. The chain carries TRBV10-3 and TRBJ2-5, with 7 bases lining up with TRBD1. Germline CDR1 is ENHRY and CDR2 is SYGVKD. The trim removed 9 bases at V and 2 bases at J, leaving 3 bases unmatched. This CDR3 has 12 residues. This CDR3 is CAIGDRQETQYF. CDR3 coding DNA: TGTGCCATAGGGGACAGACAAGAGACCCAGTACTTC.

In its sample, this clonotype was seen a few times. J is TRBJ1-6 and V is TRBV7-9; D perhaps matches TRBD1 (6 bases). This CDR3 is built from 19 residues. Germline V gene sequence: CDR1 SEHNR, CDR2 FQNEAQ (reference sequence). V lost 5 bases to trimming and J lost 1 base, with 21 bases between them. CDR3 in amino acids: CASSSTLETGFSYNSPLHF. Here the CDR3 DNA reads TGTGCCAGCAGCAGTACCCTAGAAACAGGGTTTTCCTATAATTCACCCCTCCACTTT.

V usage is TRBV12-3 or TRBV12-4 and J usage is TRBJ1-5, with a tentative D call TRBD1 (6 bases). The CDR3 runs 15 residues. V was cut by 2 bases and J by 6 bases, with 14 bases left in between. CDR3 nucleotides: TGTGCCAGCAGTTTATCCGGGACACAGGGTCAGCCCCAGCATTTT. It codes for CASSLSGTQGQPQHF.

The V gene is TRBV7-8, the J gene TRBJ2-5; 7 positions match TRBD2. The CDR3 is 17 residues long. Germline values: CDR1 SGHVS, CDR2 FQNEAQ. The J segment lost 7 bases and the V segment lost 5 bases, leaving 19 bases of the junction unmatched. The CDR3 DNA sequence: TGTGCCAGCAGCCCTAGTCGACTAGCACTCGAGAGGGGGACCCAGTACTTC. Translation: CASSPSRLALERGTQYF.

There are many counts of this clonotype. The chain is built from TRBV3-1 and TRBJ2-7, with D possibly TRBD2 on 5 matching bases. Germline V gene lookup returns CDR1 LGHDT and CDR2 YNNKEL (reference sequence). The CDR3 loop spans 14 amino acids. Deletions cut 1 base from V and 6 bases from J, with 13 bases between. CDR3 nucleotides: TGTGCCAGCAGCCAAGGACCCGAGGGCAGCGAGCAGTACTTC. Translated, it gives CASSQGPEGSEQYF.

This clonotype was counted between two and nine times. This sequence joins TRBV28 and TRBJ2-7; 8 nucleotides line up with TRBD1. This CDR3 region has 16 residues. The germline V gene has CDR1 MDHEN and CDR2 SYDVKM. After removal of 7 bases from V and 3 bases from J, the junction contained 14 bases not matched to a gene. The CDR3 region has the DNA TGTGCCAGCATTAGTTTCCCTGGACAGGGAAACTACGAGCAGTACTTC. It translates to CASISFPGQGNYEQYF.

This clonotype has at least ten counts. The chain recombines TRBV11-3 with TRBJ2-5; 7 positions agree with TRBD1. From germline, CDR1 is SGHNT and CDR2 YENEEA. The CDR3 spans 15 residues. With V trimmed by 7 bases and J by 5 bases, 13 bases remained unmatched. The CDR3 spells CASTYLTGTAETQYF. The DNA of the CDR3 is TGTGCCAGCACCTACCTGACAGGGACGGCGGAGACCCAGTACTTC.

At least ten counts were recorded for this clonotype. The chain uses TRBV18 and TRBJ1-4; weak D call: TRBD1 (5 bases). The CDR3 consists of 15 residues. CDR1 is KGHSH and CDR2 is LQKENI in the germline V gene. The V end lost 1 base, the J end lost 3 bases, and 9 bases lay between the germline ends. Here the CDR3 DNA reads TGTGCCAGCTCACCACAGGCAGGGCCTAATGAAAAACTGTTTTTT. Its translation: CASSPQAGPNEKLFF.